This TCR beta chain was identified in a study of blood T cell repertoires in COVID-19. Study overall: Specimens from acute and convalescent COVID-19 originated in the United States, Italy and Spain. The analysed material was cDNA or gDNA that came from T cells, B-cell-depleted T cells, or PBMCs.

In the original processing: Amplification of reference gene primers was used by the study to estimate nucleated cell counts. Sequenced by immunoSEQ multiplex PCR; TCRdb stores in-frame clones only, minus some. Clonal size and the V and J genes are those of that table, whereas D and trimming came from the DNA. This sample yields about 88,000 clones, of which over 75% are seen a single time; 2.9% belongs to the top ten. Sequencing used peripheral blood. This TCR was recovered from a woman aged 80 or over with acute or convalescent COVID-19.

CDR3 region: CASSPGQNNEQFF. The DNA of the CDR3 is TGTGCCAGCAGCCCGGGACAGAACAATGAGCAGTTCTTC. This sequence joins TRBV7-3 and TRBJ2-1; 7 nucleotides line up with TRBD1. Losses at the gene ends were 5 bases for V and 5 bases for J; bases not matched to a gene: 3. The CDR3 totals 13 residues. Per the germline V gene, CDR1 is SGHTA and CDR2 is FQGTGA.